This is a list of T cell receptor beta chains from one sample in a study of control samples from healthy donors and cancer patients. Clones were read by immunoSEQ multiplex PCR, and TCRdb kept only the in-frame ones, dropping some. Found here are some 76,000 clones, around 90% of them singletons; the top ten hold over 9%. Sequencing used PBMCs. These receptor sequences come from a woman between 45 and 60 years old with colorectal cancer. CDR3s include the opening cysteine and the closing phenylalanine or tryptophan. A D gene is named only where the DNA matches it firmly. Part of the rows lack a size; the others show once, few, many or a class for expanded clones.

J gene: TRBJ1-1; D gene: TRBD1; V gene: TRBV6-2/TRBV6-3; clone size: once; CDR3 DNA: TGTGCCAGCAGTTATTCCGGACAGGGGGCAGGTAGCACTGAAGCTTTCTTT; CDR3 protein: CASSYSGQGAGSTEAFF
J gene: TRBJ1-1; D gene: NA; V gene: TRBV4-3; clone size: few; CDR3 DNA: TGCGCCAGCAGCCAAGGGGTCGGACAGACTGAACCTTTCTTT; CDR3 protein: CASSQGVGQTEPFF
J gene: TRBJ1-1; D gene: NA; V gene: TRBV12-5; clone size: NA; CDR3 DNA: TGTGCTAGTGGTTTGGTACTGGGCACTGAAGCTTTCTTT; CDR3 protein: CASGLVLGTEAFF
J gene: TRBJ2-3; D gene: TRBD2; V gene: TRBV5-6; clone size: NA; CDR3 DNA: TGTGCCAGCAGCTTGTTATCGGGACTAGCGACAGATACGCAGTATTTT; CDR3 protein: CASSLLSGLATDTQYF
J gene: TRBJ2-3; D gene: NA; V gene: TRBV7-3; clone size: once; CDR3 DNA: TGTGCCAGCAGCTTATACGGGGCGGATACGCAGTATTTT; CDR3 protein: CASSLYGADTQYF
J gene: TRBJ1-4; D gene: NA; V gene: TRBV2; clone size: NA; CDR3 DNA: TGTGCCAGCAGTGAAGTCAGGGTTGAAAAACTGTTTTTT; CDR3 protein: CASSEVRVEKLFF
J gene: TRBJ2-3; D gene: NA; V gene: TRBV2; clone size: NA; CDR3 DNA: TGTGCCAGCAGTGAAGGTCCAGGGGTAAATACGCAGTATTTT; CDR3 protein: CASSEGPGVNTQYF
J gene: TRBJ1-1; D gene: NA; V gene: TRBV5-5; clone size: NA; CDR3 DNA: TGTGCCAGCAGCTTGGCCGGTGGAGGGACTGAAGCTTTCTTT; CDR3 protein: CASSLAGGGTEAFF
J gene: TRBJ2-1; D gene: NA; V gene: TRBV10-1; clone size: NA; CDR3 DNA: TGCGCCAGCGGGGAGACCCGCGACGGGCAGTTCTTC; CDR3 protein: CASGETRDGQFF
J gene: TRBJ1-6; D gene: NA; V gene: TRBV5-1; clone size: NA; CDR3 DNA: TGCGCCAGCAACACAGGGAATGGTAATTCACCCCTCCACTTT; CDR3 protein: CASNTGNGNSPLHF
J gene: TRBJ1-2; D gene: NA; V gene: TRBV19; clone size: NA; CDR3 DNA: TGTGCCAGTAGCCCCGCAGGGGCCGTTCCAACAGCTAACTATGGCTACACCTTC; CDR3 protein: CASSPAGAVPTANYGYTF
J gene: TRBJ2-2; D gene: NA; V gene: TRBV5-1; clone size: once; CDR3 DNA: TGCGCCAGCTATCCCGGGGCGGGTAACACCGGGGAGCTGTTTTTT; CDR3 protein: CASYPGAGNTGELFF
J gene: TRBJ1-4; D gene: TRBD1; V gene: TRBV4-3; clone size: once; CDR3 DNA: TGCGCCAGCAGCCAAGTCCTTGGGGGGGACAGGCCCTATTATGAAAAACTGTTTTTT; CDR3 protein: CASSQVLGGDRPYYEKLFF
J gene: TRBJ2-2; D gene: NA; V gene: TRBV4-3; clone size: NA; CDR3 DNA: TGCGCCAGCAGCCAAGATACCAGAGAGAACACCGGGGAGCTGTTTTTT; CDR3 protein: CASSQDTRENTGELFF
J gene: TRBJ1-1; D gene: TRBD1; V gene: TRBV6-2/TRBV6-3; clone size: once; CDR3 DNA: TGTGCCAGCAGTAATGCCGCCGGACAGGGCAACACTGAAGCTTTCTTT; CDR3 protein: CASSNAAGQGNTEAFF
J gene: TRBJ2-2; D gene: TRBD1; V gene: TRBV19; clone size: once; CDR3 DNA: TGTGCCAGTAGTAGGACCACAGGGGGGAGGACCGGGGAGCTGTTTTTT; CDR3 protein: CASSRTTGGRTGELFF
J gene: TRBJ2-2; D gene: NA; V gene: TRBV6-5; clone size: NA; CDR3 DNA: TGTGCCAGCAGTTTTCAGGGTCAGACGAACACCGGGGAGCTGTTTTTT; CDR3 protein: CASSFQGQTNTGELFF
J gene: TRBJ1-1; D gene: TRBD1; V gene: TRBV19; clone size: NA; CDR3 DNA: TGTGCCAGTAGTATCACAGGGACAGGGTGGACTGAAGCTTTCTTT; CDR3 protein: CASSITGTGWTEAFF
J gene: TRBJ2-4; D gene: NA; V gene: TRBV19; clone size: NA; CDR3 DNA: TGTGCCAGTAGATCCTTAAGGGGAGGAGAAAACATTCAGTACTTC; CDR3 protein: CASRSLRGGENIQYF
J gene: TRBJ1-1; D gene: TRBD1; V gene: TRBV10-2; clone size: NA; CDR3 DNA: TGCGCCAGCCGGACAGGGGGCTATGCTTTCTTT; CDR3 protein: CASRTGGYAFF
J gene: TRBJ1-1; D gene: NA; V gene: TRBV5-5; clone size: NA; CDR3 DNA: TGTGCCAGCAGCCTCGTGACAGGAGGGTCCACTGAAGCTTTCTTT; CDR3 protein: CASSLVTGGSTEAFF
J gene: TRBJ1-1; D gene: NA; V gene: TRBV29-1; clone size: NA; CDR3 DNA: TGCAGCGCCAAGGGGGAAATGAACACTGAAGCTTTCTTT; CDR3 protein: CSAKGEMNTEAFF
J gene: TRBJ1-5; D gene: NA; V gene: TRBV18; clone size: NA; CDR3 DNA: TGTGCCAGCTCACTAACCCCGAGTTGGTCGGACAGTAGCAATCAGCCCCAGCATTTT; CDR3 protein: CASSLTPSWSDSSNQPQHF
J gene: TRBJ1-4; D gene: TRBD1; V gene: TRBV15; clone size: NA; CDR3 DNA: TGTGCCACCAGCCCGAGGATAGGACAGGGCGATGAAAAACTGTTTTTT; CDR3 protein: CATSPRIGQGDEKLFF
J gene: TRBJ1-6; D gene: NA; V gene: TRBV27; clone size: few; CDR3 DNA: TGTGCCAGCAGCCCTGACAGATATTCACCCCTCCACTTT; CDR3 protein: CASSPDRYSPLHF
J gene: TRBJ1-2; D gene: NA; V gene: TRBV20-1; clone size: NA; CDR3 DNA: TGCAGTGCTAGTGTGGGATCTAATGGCTACACCTTC; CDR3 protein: CSASVGSNGYTF
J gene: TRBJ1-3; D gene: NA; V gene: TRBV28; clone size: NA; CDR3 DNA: TGTGCCAGCAGGGGCTCTGGAAACACCATATATTTT; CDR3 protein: CASRGSGNTIYF
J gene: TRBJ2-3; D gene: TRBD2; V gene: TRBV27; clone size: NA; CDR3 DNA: TGTGCCAGCAGTCGGACTAGCGGGGCGATCACAGATACGCAGTATTTT; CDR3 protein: CASSRTSGAITDTQYF
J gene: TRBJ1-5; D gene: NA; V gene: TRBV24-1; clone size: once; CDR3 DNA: TGTGCCACCCAGGGGACGAATCAGCCCCAGCATTTT; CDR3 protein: CATQGTNQPQHF
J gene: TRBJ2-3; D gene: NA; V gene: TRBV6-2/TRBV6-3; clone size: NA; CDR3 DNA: TGTGCCAGCAGTTACAAAGCGAGGAGGGATACGCAGTATTTT; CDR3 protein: CASSYKARRDTQYF
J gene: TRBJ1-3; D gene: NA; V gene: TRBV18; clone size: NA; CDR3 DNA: TGTGCCAGCTCACCACGCCGGGAAAGTCTCTCTGGAAACACCATATATTTT; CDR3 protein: CASSPRRESLSGNTIYF
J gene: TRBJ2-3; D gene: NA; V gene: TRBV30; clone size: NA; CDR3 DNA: TGTGCCTGGAGTTTGACAGATACGCAGTATTTT; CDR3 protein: CAWSLTDTQYF
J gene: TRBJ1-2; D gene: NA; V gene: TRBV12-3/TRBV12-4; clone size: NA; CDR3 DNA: TGTGCCAGCAGTTTAGTGGGGTGGGACGGCTACACCTTC; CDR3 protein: CASSLVGWDGYTF
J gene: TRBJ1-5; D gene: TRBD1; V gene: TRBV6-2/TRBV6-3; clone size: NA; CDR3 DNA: TGTGCCAGCAGTTACCTGGGACAGGGCTCTCAGCCCCAGCATTTT; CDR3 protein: CASSYLGQGSQPQHF
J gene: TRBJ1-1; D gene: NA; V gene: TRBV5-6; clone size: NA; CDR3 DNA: TGTGCCAGCAGCTTGCGGGGGGCAAACACTGAAGCTTTCTTT; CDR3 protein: CASSLRGANTEAFF
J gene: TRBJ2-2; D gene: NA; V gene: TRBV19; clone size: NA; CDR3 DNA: TGTGCCAGTAGTACCAGGGACCTTTCCGCCGGGGAGCTGTTTTTT; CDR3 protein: CASSTRDLSAGELFF
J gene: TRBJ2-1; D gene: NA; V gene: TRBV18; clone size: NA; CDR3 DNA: TGTGCCAGCTCACCCAGGGTGGGCTCCTACAATGAGCAGTTCTTC; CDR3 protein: CASSPRVGSYNEQFF
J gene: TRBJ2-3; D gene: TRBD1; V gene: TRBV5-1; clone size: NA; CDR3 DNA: TGCGCCAGCAGCTTGGCCACAGGGGTGGGCACAGATACGCAGTATTTT; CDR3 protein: CASSLATGVGTDTQYF
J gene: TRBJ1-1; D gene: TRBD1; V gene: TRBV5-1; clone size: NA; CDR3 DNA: TGCGCCAGCAGCTCGGGACAGATCGAAGCTTTCTTT; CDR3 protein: CASSSGQIEAFF
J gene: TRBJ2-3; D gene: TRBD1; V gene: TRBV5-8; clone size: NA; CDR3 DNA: TGTGCCAGCCCAGGGACAGGCTACACAGATACGCAGTATTTT; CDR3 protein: CASPGTGYTDTQYF